What follows is one TCR beta chain and its context. Per the germline V gene, CDR1 is MNHEY and CDR2 is SVGEGT. This CDR3 is 13 amino acids long. Trimming removed 0 bases from V and 0 bases from J, with 3 bases in between. Only in-frame clones appear in the TCRdb table, and some are missing; sequencing was by immunoSEQ multiplex PCR. The sample has approximately 45,000 clones, roughly 90% seen once. These data are taken from a study of tissue T cells after allogeneic stem cell transplantation. The chain uses TRBV6-2 or TRBV6-3 and TRBJ2-7; D uncertain. This specimen consisted of blood, obtained before transplantation. This TCR came from a woman aged 40 to 75 who later had graft-versus-host disease after an allogeneic stem cell transplant. The CDR3 reads CASSYSTSYEQYF. The CDR3 DNA follows: TGTGCCAGCAGTTACTCGACCTCCTACGAGCAGTACTTC.